The entry below gives a single T cell receptor beta chain sequence along with its context. Its antigen is not known. The data are from a study of cytomegalovirus exposure and HLA in healthy donors. Overall study: The roughly 100 million unique TCR beta sequences, from about 190 million T cells, were found by an earlier analysis.

The V segment lost 0 bases and the J segment 4 bases; nucleotides outside the gene matches: 6. The CDR3 extends over 15 amino acids. The germline gives CDR1 SGDLS, CDR2 YYNGEE. Points from the study as a whole: Segments of the TCR beta V type were, in most cases, productive about 90% or about 30% of the time in an earlier analysis. An assumption of roughly uniform sequencing depth across donors underlay the presence/absence analyses.

Researchers ran the PCR with 60 Vbeta and 13 Jbeta primers. Under the authors' procedure: A later analysis tallied about 80 million unique TCR beta chains, some 10 million of them shared. Produced via immunoSEQ multiplex PCR; TCRdb's table is partial and in-frame only. V and J calls and clone size are those listed in that table; D and trimming were worked out from the DNA. The sample holds 160,000 or so clones, about 80% seen once. Sequencing input: PBMCs. The receptor's source is a young man in good health and CMV-seropositive. The V gene is TRBV9, the J gene TRBJ1-2; TRBD1 matches 7 bases. CDR3 protein: CASSVGRDRPYGYTF. The CDR3 region has the DNA TGTGCCAGCAGCGTAGGACGGGACAGACCCTATGGCTACACCTTC.